This T cell receptor (beta chain) was found in a study of spatial heterogeneity in lung cancer. Study information: A T cell module score from matched bulk RNA-seq correlated strongly with TCR transcript counts in tumor regions.

The time point here: sample taken at primary tumor resection. TCRdb reprocessed the 5' RACE reads with MiXCR, giving one entry per CDR3 protein. The sample has around 5,800 distinct CDR3 sequences, about 7.6% seen once; the top ten hold 25% to 30%. This clonotype was found many times. No antigen is known for it. A library prepared for alpha chains yielded this beta chain as an off-target read; its size is of little meaning. Trimming shortened V by 4 bases and J by 5 bases, and 16 bases separated the two germline ends. Germline V lookup: CDR1 SGHRS, CDR2 YFSETQ. The CDR3 totals 15 residues. Points from the study as a whole: Counts that tracked tumor mutation counts were those of expanded intratumoral alpha and beta TCRs.

The receptor was isolated from a female donor with early-stage non-small cell lung cancer. Sequenced material: lung tumor tissue, taken at surgery. V usage is TRBV5-1 and J usage is TRBJ2-1; D assignment may be TRBD1 or TRBD2 (5 bases each). CDR3 protein: CASSLRGPSHNEQFF. CDR3 in DNA: TGCGCCAGCAGCCTCCGGGGCCCGTCCCACAATGAGCAGTTCTTC.